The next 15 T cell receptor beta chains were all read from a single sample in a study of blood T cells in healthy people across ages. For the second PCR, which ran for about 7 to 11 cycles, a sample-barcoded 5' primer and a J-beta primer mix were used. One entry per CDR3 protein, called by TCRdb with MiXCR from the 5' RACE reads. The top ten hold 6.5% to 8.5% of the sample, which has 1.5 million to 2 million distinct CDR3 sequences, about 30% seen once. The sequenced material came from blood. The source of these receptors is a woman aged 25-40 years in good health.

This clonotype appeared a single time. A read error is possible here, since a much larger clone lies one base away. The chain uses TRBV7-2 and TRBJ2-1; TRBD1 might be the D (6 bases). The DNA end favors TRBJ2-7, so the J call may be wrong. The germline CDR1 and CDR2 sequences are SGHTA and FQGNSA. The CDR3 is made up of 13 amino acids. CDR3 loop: CASSFGQYNEQYF. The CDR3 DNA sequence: TGTGCCAGCAGCTTTGGACAGTACAATGAGCAGTACTTC.

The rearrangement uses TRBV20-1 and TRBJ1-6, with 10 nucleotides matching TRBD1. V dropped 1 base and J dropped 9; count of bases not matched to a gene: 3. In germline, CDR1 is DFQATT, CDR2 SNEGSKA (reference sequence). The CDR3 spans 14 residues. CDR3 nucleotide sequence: TGCAGTGCTAGAGGCGACAGGGGGCTTTCACCCCTCCACTTT. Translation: CSARGDRGLSPLHF.

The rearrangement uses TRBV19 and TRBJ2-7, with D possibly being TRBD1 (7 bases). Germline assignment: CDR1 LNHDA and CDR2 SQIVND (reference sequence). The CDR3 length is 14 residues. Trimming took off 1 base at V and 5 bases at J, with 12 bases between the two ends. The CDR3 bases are TGTGCCAGTAGTATAGGCGGGACAGTTAACGAGCAGTACTTC. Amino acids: CASSIGGTVNEQYF.

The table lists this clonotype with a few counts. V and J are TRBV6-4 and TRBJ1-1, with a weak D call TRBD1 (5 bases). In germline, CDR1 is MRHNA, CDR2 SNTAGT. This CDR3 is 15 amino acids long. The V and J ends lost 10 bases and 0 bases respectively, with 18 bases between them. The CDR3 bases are TGTGCCATCTCCCGCGGAACAGGAATGAACACTGAAGCTTTCTTT. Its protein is CAISRGTGMNTEAFF.

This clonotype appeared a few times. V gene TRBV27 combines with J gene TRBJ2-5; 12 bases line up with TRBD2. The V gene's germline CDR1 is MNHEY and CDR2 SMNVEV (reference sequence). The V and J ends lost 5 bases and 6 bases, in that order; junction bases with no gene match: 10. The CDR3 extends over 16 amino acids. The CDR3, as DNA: TGTGCCAGCAGTCCCCTACTAGCGGGAGGTGTGAAGACCCAGTACTTC. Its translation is CASSPLLAGGVKTQYF.

The CDR3 spells CASSALPGLYRTEQYF. The CDR3 bases are TGTGCCAGCAGCGCACTACCGGGACTATACCGTACTGAGCAGTACTTC. J is TRBJ2-5 and V is TRBV7-8; TRBD2 matches 7 bases. Germline V CDR1 and CDR2: SGHVS, FQNEAQ. CDR3 length equals 16 residues. J lost 11 bases, V lost 5 bases, and 20 bases had no gene match.

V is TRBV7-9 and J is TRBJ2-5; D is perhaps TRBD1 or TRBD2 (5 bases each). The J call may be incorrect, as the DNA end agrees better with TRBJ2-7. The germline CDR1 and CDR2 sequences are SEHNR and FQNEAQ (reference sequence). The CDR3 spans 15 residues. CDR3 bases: TGTGCCAGCAGCTTGGGGGACGGAGGATTGTACGAGCAGTACTTC. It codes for CASSLGDGGLYEQYF.

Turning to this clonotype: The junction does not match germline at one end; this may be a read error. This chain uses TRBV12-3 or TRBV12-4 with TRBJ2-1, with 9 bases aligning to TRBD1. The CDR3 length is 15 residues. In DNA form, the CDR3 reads TGTGCCAGCAGACAGGGACAGGGACTTTACAATGGGCAGTTCTTC. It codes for CASRQGQGLYNGQFF.

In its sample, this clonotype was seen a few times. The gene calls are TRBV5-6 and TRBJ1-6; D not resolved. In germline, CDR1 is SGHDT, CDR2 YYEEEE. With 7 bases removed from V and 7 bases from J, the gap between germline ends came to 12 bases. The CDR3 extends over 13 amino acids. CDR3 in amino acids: CASGRHGNSPLHF. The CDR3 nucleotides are TGTGCCAGCGGTCGACATGGGAATTCACCCCTCCACTTT.

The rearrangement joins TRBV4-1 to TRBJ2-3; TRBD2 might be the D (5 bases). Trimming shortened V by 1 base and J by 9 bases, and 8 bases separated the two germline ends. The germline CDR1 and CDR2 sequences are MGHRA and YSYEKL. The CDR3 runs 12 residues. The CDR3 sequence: CASSQGPGTQYF. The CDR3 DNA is TGCGCCAGCAGCCAAGGACCGGGGACGCAGTATTTT.

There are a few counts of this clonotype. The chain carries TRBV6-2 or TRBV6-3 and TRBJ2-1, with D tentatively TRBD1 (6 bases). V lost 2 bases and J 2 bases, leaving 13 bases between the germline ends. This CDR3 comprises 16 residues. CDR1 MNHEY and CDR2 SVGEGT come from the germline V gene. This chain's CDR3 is CASSYVQGPPYNEQFF. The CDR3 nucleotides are TGTGCCAGCAGTTACGTCCAGGGGCCGCCCTACAATGAGCAGTTCTTC.

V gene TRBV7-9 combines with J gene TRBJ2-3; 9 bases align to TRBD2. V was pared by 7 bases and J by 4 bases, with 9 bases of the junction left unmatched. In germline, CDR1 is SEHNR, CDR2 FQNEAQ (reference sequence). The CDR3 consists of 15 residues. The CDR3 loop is CASTVLAGPADTQYF. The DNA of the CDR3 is TGTGCCAGCACCGTCCTAGCGGGACCAGCAGATACGCAGTATTTT.

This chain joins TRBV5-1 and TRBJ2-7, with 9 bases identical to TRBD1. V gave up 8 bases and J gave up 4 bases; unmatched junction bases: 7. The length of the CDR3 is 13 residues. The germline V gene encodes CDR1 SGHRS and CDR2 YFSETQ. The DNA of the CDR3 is TGCGCCAGAACCGGGACAGGGACGTACGAGCAGTACTTC. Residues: CARTGTGTYEQYF.

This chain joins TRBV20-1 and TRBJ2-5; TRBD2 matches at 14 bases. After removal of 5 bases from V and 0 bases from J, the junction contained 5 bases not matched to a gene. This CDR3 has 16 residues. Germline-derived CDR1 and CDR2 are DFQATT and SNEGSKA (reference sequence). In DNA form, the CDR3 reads TGCAGTGCTGGACTAGCGGGGGGACCCTACCAAGAGACCCAGTACTTC. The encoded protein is CSAGLAGGPYQETQYF.

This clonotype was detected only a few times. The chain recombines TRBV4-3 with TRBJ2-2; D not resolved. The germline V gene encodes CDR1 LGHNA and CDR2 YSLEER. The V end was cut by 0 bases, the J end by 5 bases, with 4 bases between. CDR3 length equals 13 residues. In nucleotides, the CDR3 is TGCGCCAGCAGCCAAGACAGAACCGGGGAGCTGTTTTTT. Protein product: CASSQDRTGELFF.